This T cell receptor beta chain was recorded in a study of T cell repertoires in cytomegalovirus infection (dated by TCRdb to between 2017 and 2020). A note on the overall study: Donor HLA type was relevant to the analysis, because carriage of CMV infection together with the matching HLA type was indicated by public TCR beta signatures.

The listed sequencing device is Illumina HiSeq 1500. Clones were called with MiXCR by TCRdb after fastp trimmed the public reads at Q25, and only in-frame beta chains were retained. Duplicate CDR3 protein sequences are folded into a single record with the most common DNA and genes. For this sample there are 150,000 to 200,000 distinct CDR3 sequences; approximately 28% appear just once. The top ten hold about 31% of the sample. Ten or more counts support this clonotype. Its antigen is still unknown. Base qualities are not provided; no much larger clone lies one nucleotide away. Broad study findings and their caveats: In both this cohort and an independent roughly 350-donor cohort, the cumulative frequency of public TCR beta family members distinguished carriers of CMV infection plus the relevant HLA type. The ex vivo response was dominated by HLA-C-restricted CMV-specific TCR beta clonotypes, which also provided the single most frequent clonotype in two of eight donors.

CDR1 and CDR2 (SGHVS, FQNEAQ) derive from the germline V gene. A distance of 18 bases separates the germline ends of V and J, which lose 0 bases and 7 bases respectively. The CDR3 runs 16 amino acids, cysteine and phenylalanine included. Only the CDR3 part of the read is kept: 48 bases, read in frame from the first base. The sequence was obtained from a human donor in good health (CMV status not recorded). Some clones in this sample may be carry-over from other donors' samples. The rearrangement combines TRBV7-8 with TRBJ1-2; the D region possibly corresponds to TRBD1 (6 bases align). The specimen sequenced was PBMCs. The nucleotide sequence is given as TGTGCCAGCAGCTTAGCCAGGGGCCTTCAGATGGGTGGCTACACCTTC. Its translation is CASSLARGLQMGGYTF.